This is a list of T cell receptor beta chains from one sample in a study of blood T cells in healthy people across ages. TCRdb called the 5' RACE reads again in MiXCR, with one record for every CDR3 protein. The sample records 1.2 million to 1.5 million distinct CDR3 sequences, 45% to 70% being singletons. Sequencing input: blood. The receptors shown here come from a man aged 18-30 years in good health. CDR3s include the opening cysteine and the closing phenylalanine or tryptophan. A D gene is named only where the DNA matches it firmly. Expanded clones are given a class, and other clones once, few, many or no size at all.

V: TRBV20-1
J: TRBJ2-2
size: -
D: -
CDR3: CSASQTATGELFF
DNA: TGCAGTGCTAGTCAAACAGCTACCGGGGAGCTGTTTTTT

V: TRBV27
J: TRBJ2-6
size: -
D: -
CDR3: CASTEGTSSGANVLTF
DNA: TGTGCCAGCACAGAGGGCACCTCCTCTGGGGCCAACGTCCTGACTTTC

V: TRBV4-1
J: TRBJ1-6
size: -
D: -
CDR3: CASSQALADNSPLHF
DNA: TGCGCCAGCAGCCAGGCACTGGCCGATAATTCACCCCTCCACTTT

V: TRBV5-1
J: TRBJ2-1
size: -
D: -
CDR3: CASSSPSETVEFF
DNA: TGCGCCAGCAGCTCACCCTCGGAGACCGTGGAGTTCTTC

V: TRBV12-3/TRBV12-4
J: TRBJ1-1
size: -
D: -
CDR3: CASSGMGYTEAFF
DNA: TGTGCCAGCAGTGGAATGGGGTACACTGAAGCTTTCTTT

V: TRBV2
J: TRBJ2-5
size: few
D: TRBD2
CDR3: CASSGTSGRPSQETQYF
DNA: TGTGCCAGCAGTGGGACTAGCGGGAGACCAAGCCAAGAGACCCAGTACTTC

V: TRBV7-2
J: TRBJ1-1
size: -
D: TRBD1
CDR3: CASSTRQGASTEAFF
DNA: TGTGCCAGCAGCACGCGACAGGGGGCGAGCACTGAAGCTTTCTTT

V: TRBV6-2/TRBV6-3
J: TRBJ1-5
size: -
D: -
CDR3: CASSQNGNQPQHF
DNA: TGTGCCAGCAGTCAAAATGGCAATCAGCCCCAGCATTTT

V: TRBV20-1
J: TRBJ2-7
size: -
D: -
CDR3: CSARPLLDYEQYF
DNA: TGTAGTGCTAGACCCCTGCTGGATTACGAGCAGTACTTC

V: TRBV3-1
J: TRBJ2-7
size: few
D: -
CDR3: CASSQERDHYEQYF
DNA: TGTGCCAGCAGCCAAGAACGGGACCACTACGAGCAGTACTTC

V: TRBV5-6
J: TRBJ1-1
size: once
D: -
CDR3: CASSYAAQLGFNTEAFF
DNA: TGTGCCAGCAGCTATGCTGCACAGCTAGGTTTTAACACTGAAGCTTTCTTT

V: TRBV4-1
J: TRBJ2-1
size: few
D: -
CDR3: CASREAVGRNEQFF
DNA: TGCGCCAGCAGAGAAGCGGTTGGTAGAAATGAGCAGTTCTTC

V: TRBV7-9
J: TRBJ1-1
size: -
D: -
CDR3: CASSTAGRASEAFF
DNA: TGTGCCAGCAGCACCGCGGGGCGGGCGTCTGAAGCTTTCTTT

V: TRBV5-8
J: TRBJ2-1
size: -
D: -
CDR3: CASRTPLGTADNEQFF
DNA: TGTGCCAGCAGGACGCCCCTAGGAACAGCCGATAATGAGCAGTTCTTC

V: TRBV5-1
J: TRBJ2-5
size: -
D: -
CDR3: CASSLETGTVETQYF
DNA: TGCGCCAGCAGCTTGGAGACAGGGACTGTAGAGACCCAGTACTTC

V: TRBV5-6
J: TRBJ2-1
size: -
D: TRBD1
CDR3: CASSAGTGVYNEQFF
DNA: TGTGCCAGCAGCGCCGGGACAGGGGTCTACAATGAGCAGTTCTTC

V: TRBV5-1
J: TRBJ2-4
size: -
D: -
CDR3: CASSLEQVKNIQYF
DNA: TGCGCCAGCAGCTTGGAGCAGGTTAAAAACATTCAGTACTTC

V: TRBV28
J: TRBJ2-3
size: -
D: -
CDR3: CASSLRGWLDTQYF
DNA: TGTGCCAGCAGTCTCAGGGGTTGGTTAGATACGCAGTATTTT

V: TRBV4-2
J: TRBJ1-4
size: few
D: -
CDR3: CASSQGVQAEYEKLFF
DNA: TGTGCCAGCAGCCAAGGTGTACAGGCGGAATATGAAAAACTGTTTTTT

V: TRBV29-1
J: TRBJ2-7
size: many
D: -
CDR3: CSVVGVSYEQYF
DNA: TGCAGCGTTGTTGGAGTCTCCTACGAGCAGTACTTC

V: TRBV11-2
J: TRBJ2-2
size: -
D: TRBD2
CDR3: CASSSRAGAAGELFF
DNA: TGTGCCAGCAGCTCCCGAGCGGGAGCGGCCGGGGAGCTGTTTTTT

V: TRBV5-5
J: TRBJ2-7
size: -
D: TRBD2
CDR3: CASSQLAGGSHEQYF
DNA: TGTGCCAGCAGCCAACTAGCGGGGGGATCCCACGAGCAGTACTTC

V: TRBV4-1
J: TRBJ1-4
size: -
D: -
CDR3: CASSQGPASNEKLFF
DNA: TGCGCCAGCAGCCAAGGCCCCGCCTCTAATGAAAAACTGTTTTTT

V: TRBV20-1
J: TRBJ2-7
size: -
D: TRBD1
CDR3: CSARGSTRGQGSSYEQYF
DNA: TGCAGTGCTAGGGGCAGTACAAGAGGACAGGGGAGCTCCTACGAGCAGTACTTC

V: TRBV29-1
J: TRBJ2-3
size: few
D: TRBD2
CDR3: CSVEDLAGGPQVPDTQYF
DNA: TGCAGCGTTGAAGATCTAGCGGGAGGACCCCAAGTTCCAGATACGCAGTATTTT

V: TRBV9
J: TRBJ2-3
size: -
D: -
CDR3: CASSARLDSFTDRQYF
DNA: TGTGCCAGCAGCGCCAGACTAGATTCCTTCACAGATAGGCAGTATTTT

V: TRBV20-1
J: TRBJ1-5
size: once
D: -
CDR3: CSAREHHGQPQHF
DNA: TGCAGTGCTAGAGAGCATCATGGTCAGCCCCAGCATTTT

V: TRBV12-3/TRBV12-4
J: TRBJ2-1
size: few
D: TRBD1
CDR3: CASSLSERDREFF
DNA: TGTGCCAGCAGTTTATCCGAAAGGGACAGGGAGTTCTTC

V: TRBV25-1
J: TRBJ2-5
size: -
D: -
CDR3: CASSDSLSQETQYF
DNA: TGTGCCAGCAGTGACAGTCTCAGCCAAGAGACCCAGTACTTC

V: TRBV29-1
J: TRBJ1-2
size: few
D: -
CDR3: CSVDGGLTADYGYTF
DNA: TGCAGCGTTGATGGGGGATTGACAGCGGACTATGGCTACACCTTC

V: TRBV5-1
J: TRBJ2-5
size: few
D: -
CDR3: CASSSSRRVETQYF
DNA: TGCGCCAGCAGCTCCTCTCGCAGGGTTGAGACCCAGTACTTC

V: TRBV6-2/TRBV6-3
J: TRBJ1-5
size: -
D: -
CDR3: CAGSPQGLLRSWINQPQHF
DNA: TGTGCCGGCAGTCCTCAGGGTCTGTTGCGAAGTTGGATTAATCAGCCCCAGCATTTT

V: TRBV24-1
J: TRBJ2-3
size: few
D: TRBD2
CDR3: CATGLAGGTDTQYF
DNA: TGTGCCACCGGACTAGCGGGGGGCACAGATACGCAGTATTTT

V: TRBV15
J: TRBJ2-1
size: -
D: TRBD2
CDR3: CATSRASGRAFYNEQSF
DNA: TGTGCCACCAGCAGAGCTAGCGGGAGGGCCTTCTACAATGAGCAGTCCTTC

V: TRBV11-2
J: TRBJ2-7
size: -
D: -
CDR3: CASSFSSTFYEQYF
DNA: TGTGCCAGCAGCTTTTCTAGCACTTTCTACGAGCAGTACTTC

V: TRBV5-1
J: TRBJ1-1
size: -
D: -
CDR3: CASSLEPQGPATEAFF
DNA: TGCGCCAGCAGCTTGGAGCCTCAGGGGCCGGCCACTGAAGCTTTCTTT

V: TRBV11-2
J: TRBJ2-7
size: -
D: -
CDR3: CASITNTGLGSYNEQYF
DNA: TGTGCCAGCATCACAAACACGGGACTGGGCTCCTACAATGAGCAGTACTTC

V: TRBV4-1
J: TRBJ2-7
size: -
D: -
CDR3: CASSQSELLSREQYF
DNA: TGCGCCAGCAGCCAAAGTGAGTTACTGTCACGGGAGCAGTACTTC

V: TRBV7-6
J: TRBJ1-2
size: once
D: TRBD1
CDR3: CASSLGRKWDRGTNHGYTF
DNA: TGTGCCAGCAGCTTAGGCCGGAAGTGGGACAGGGGCACCAACCATGGCTACACCTTC

V: TRBV10-3
J: TRBJ1-2
size: -
D: -
CDR3: CAISPGWGYTF
DNA: TGTGCCATCAGCCCCGGGTGGGGCTACACCTTC

V: TRBV4-1
J: TRBJ2-7
size: many
D: -
CDR3: CASSQVRSYEQYF
DNA: TGTGCCAGCAGCCAAGTCAGGTCCTACGAGCAGTACTTC

V: TRBV7-6
J: TRBJ2-5
size: -
D: -
CDR3: CASSTSRLAETQYF
DNA: TGTGCCAGCAGCACTAGCCGCCTAGCGGAGACCCAGTACTTC

V: TRBV12-3/TRBV12-4
J: TRBJ1-5
size: once
D: -
CDR3: CASSLYSYNQPQHF
DNA: TGTGCCAGCAGTTTATACTCTTACAATCAGCCCCAGCATTTT